There are a few counts of the clone carrying this T cell receptor beta chain. What it binds is unknown. This record belongs to a study of cytomegalovirus exposure and HLA in healthy donors. The study's findings and limits: Donors were assumed by presence/absence analyses to have roughly uniform sequencing depth.

There are 14 residues in the CDR3. Germline V lookup: CDR1 KGHSH, CDR2 LQKENI. V lost 8 bases and J 2 bases, leaving 14 bases between the germline ends. PCR used 60 Vbeta primers and 13 Jbeta primers. Generated by immunoSEQ multiplex PCR, the TCRdb table keeps only in-frame clones and is missing some. The profile shows 99,000 or so clones, roughly a tenth of them singletons. The receptor was isolated from a man between 40 and 49 years old in good health and CMV-seropositive. V usage is TRBV18 and J usage is TRBJ2-3; D might be TRBD1 (5 bases). Sample: PBMCs. For the CDR3, the DNA is TGTGCCAGCCAAGGGCAGGGATTCACAGATACGCAGTATTTT. Its protein is CASQGQGFTDTQYF.